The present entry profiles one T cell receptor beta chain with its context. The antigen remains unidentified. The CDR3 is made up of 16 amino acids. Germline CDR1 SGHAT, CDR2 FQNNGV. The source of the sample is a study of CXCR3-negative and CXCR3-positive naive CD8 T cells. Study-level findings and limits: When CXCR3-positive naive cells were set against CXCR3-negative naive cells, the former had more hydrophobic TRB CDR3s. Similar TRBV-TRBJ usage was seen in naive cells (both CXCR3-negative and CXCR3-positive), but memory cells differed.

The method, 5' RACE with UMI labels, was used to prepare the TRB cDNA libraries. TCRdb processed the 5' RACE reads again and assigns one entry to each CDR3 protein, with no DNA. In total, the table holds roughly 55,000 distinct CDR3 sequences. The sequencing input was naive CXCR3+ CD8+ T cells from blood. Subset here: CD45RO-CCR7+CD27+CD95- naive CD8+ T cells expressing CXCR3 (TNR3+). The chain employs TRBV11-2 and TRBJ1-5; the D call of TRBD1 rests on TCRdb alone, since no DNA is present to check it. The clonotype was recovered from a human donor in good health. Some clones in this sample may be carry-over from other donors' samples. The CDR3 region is CASSSSPGGSNQPQHF.